This passage covers 15 T cell receptor beta chains from one sample sequenced in a study of cytomegalovirus exposure and HLA in healthy donors (dated by TCRdb to about 2017). The method behind the library was the immunoSEQ multiplex PCR assay. TCRdb holds this immuneACCESS table with in-frame rearrangements only. Some clones are missing; in checked studies, unresolved V genes explain under half, and the rest has no known cause. This sample comprises some 48,000 clones, 88% of them detected only once. In total, the top ten clones hold over 6.5% of the sample. Sequencing used PBMCs. These receptors originate from a woman in her 30s in good health and CMV-seronegative.

The CDR3 loop reads CASSEEGQGATEAFF. The CDR3 region has the DNA TGTGCCAGCAGTGAAGAGGGACAGGGGGCCACTGAAGCTTTCTTT. The chain joins TRBV2 to TRBJ1-1; 12 bases align to TRBD1. Trimming cost V 1 base and J 4 bases; bases outside gene matches: 1. From germline, CDR1 is SNHLY and CDR2 FYNNEI. This CDR3 contains 15 residues.

This clone was recorded only once. This chain links TRBV6-1 with TRBJ1-5; TRBD1 is a possible D gene (5 bases). The CDR3 is 19 amino acids. Trimming removed 0 bases from V and 0 bases from J, with 18 bases in between. Per the germline V gene, CDR1 is MNHNS and CDR2 is SASEGT. Here the CDR3 reads CASSEALGRLGGSNQPQHF. CDR3 nucleotide sequence: TGTGCCAGCAGTGAAGCGCTGGGAAGGCTCGGGGGTAGCAATCAGCCCCAGCATTTT.

This clone was recorded a few times. A clone one base away is much larger, so this may be a read error. V usage is TRBV18 and J usage is TRBJ1-2; the match to TRBD1 covers 9 bases. Germline-derived CDR1 and CDR2 are KGHSH and LQKENI. CDR3 length: 13 amino acids. V shed 7 bases, J shed 4 bases, and the junction held 4 bases outside the gene matches. The CDR3, as DNA: TGTGCCAGCTTAGAGACAGGGGGCTATGGCTACACCTTC. This translates into CASLETGGYGYTF. Together with reference TRBV18 and TRBJ1-2, the CDR3 gives the full variable domain: NAGVMQNPRHLVRRRGQEARLRCSPMKGHSHVYWYRQLPEEGLKFMVYLQKENIIDESGMPKERFSAEFPKEGPSILRIQQVVRGDSAAYFCASLETGGYGYTFGSGTRLTVV.

The rearrangement links TRBV27 to TRBJ1-4, with 9 bases matching TRBD1. With 6 bases clipped from V and 6 bases from J, the junction kept 5 bases outside the gene matches. Germline CDR1 MNHEY, CDR2 SMNVEV (reference sequence). CDR3 length: 14 amino acids. The CDR3 DNA is TGTGCCAGCAGCCTTCGGACAGGGGATGAAAAACTGTTTTTT. It encodes CASSLRTGDEKLFF.

In this sample, this clone turned up a few times. This chain links TRBV19 with TRBJ2-7; TRBD1 matches at 7 bases. The germline V gene has CDR1 LNHDA and CDR2 SQIVND (reference sequence). This CDR3 has 14 residues. V was clipped by 5 bases and J by 7 bases; unmatched bases: 11. The CDR3 DNA sequence: TGTGCCAGTAGTGTCACAGGGGCGGTGAGGGAGCAGTACTTC. This encodes CASSVTGAVREQYF.

The genes are TRBV5-6 and TRBJ1-2; D may be TRBD1 (6 bases). This CDR3 has 13 residues. Trimming cost V 1 base and J 6 bases, with 10 bases left between them. CDR1 and CDR2 from the germline V gene are SGHDT and YYEEEE. In DNA form, the CDR3 reads TGTGCCAGCAGCTTGTACCCAGGGGATGGCTACACCTTC. Translated: CASSLYPGDGYTF.

The rearrangement links TRBV29-1 to TRBJ1-1; TRBD1 agrees at 10 bases. Germline V lookup: CDR1 SQVTM, CDR2 ANQGSEA. CDR3 size: 14 residues. The ends lost 5 bases at V and 3 bases at J; junction bases unmatched: 6. The CDR3 is CSVTPGQGYTEAFF. The CDR3 nucleotides are TGCAGCGTTACTCCGGGACAGGGGTACACTGAAGCTTTCTTT.

V and J are TRBV6-5 and TRBJ1-4, with 7 bases that match TRBD1. Germline V gene lookup returns CDR1 MNHEY and CDR2 SVGAGI. Trimming took 0 bases from V and 0 from J; bases not matched to a gene: 1. This CDR3 comprises 16 residues. CDR3: CASSYSTGTTNEKLFF. In nucleotides, the CDR3 is TGTGCCAGCAGTTACTCGACAGGGACAACTAATGAAAAACTGTTTTTT.

As concerns this clone: A read error may produce the germline difference seen at one junction end. The chain joins TRBV11-3 to TRBJ2-5; 9 bases match TRBD1. Germline V lookup: CDR1 SGHNT, CDR2 YENEEA. This CDR3 region has 17 residues. The CDR3 is CASSLGLTGTGRETQYF. As DNA, the CDR3 is TGCGCCAGCAGCTTAGGTCTTACGGGGACAGGGAGAGAGACCCAGTACTTC.

The chain is built from TRBV27 and TRBJ2-3; the D gene is possibly TRBD1 (6 bases). The CDR3 loop spans 15 amino acids. V lost 4 bases and J 0 bases, leaving 11 bases between the germline ends. CDR1 and CDR2 from the germline V gene are MNHEY and SMNVEV (reference sequence). This CDR3 reads CASSSIGGSTDTQYF. CDR3 nucleotides: TGTGCCAGCAGTTCTATAGGGGGTAGCACAGATACGCAGTATTTT.

This sequence joins TRBV7-2 and TRBJ1-5, with a tentative D call TRBD1 (5 bases). The length of the CDR3 is 14 residues. Trimming removed 2 bases at V and 2 bases at J, with 7 bases between. The germline CDR1 and CDR2 sequences are SGHTA and FQGNSA. CDR3 sequence reads: CASSLTGGNQPQHF. For the CDR3, the DNA is TGTGCCAGCAGCTTAACAGGTGGCAATCAGCCCCAGCATTTT.

The chain's CDR3 is CSVLTDPYEQYF. For the CDR3, the DNA is TGCAGCGTTTTGACAGACCCCTACGAGCAGTACTTC. The chain has TRBV29-1 and TRBJ2-7; D is perhaps TRBD1 (5 bases). The V end was cut by 5 bases, the J end by 2 bases, with 10 bases between. This CDR3 region has 12 residues. Germline CDR1 reads SQVTM; CDR2 reads ANQGSEA.

The sample holds a few counts of this clone. The chain employs TRBV28 and TRBJ2-7; possible D gene TRBD2, 6 bases. Trimming removed 2 bases from V and 4 bases from J, with 15 bases in between. Germline V CDR1 and CDR2: MDHEN, SYDVKM. The CDR3 runs to 15 residues. The CDR3 loop is CASSLLGTLQYEQYF. Here the CDR3 DNA reads TGTGCCAGCAGTTTACTCGGGACTCTCCAATACGAGCAGTACTTC.

This chain uses TRBV9 with TRBJ2-2; 10 bases map to TRBD1. The V segment lost 10 bases and the J segment 6 bases; nucleotides outside the gene matches: 6. Germline V gene sequence: CDR1 SGDLS, CDR2 YYNGEE. The CDR3 length is 13 residues. CDR3 nucleotide sequence: TGTGCCGGGACAGGGGACGGGGCCGGGGAGCTGTTTTTT. Its translation is CAGTGDGAGELFF.

V usage is TRBV5-5 and J usage is TRBJ1-5; 8 bases agree with TRBD1. Germline V gene lookup returns CDR1 SGHKS and CDR2 YYEKEE (reference sequence). This CDR3 region has 15 residues. V lost 0 bases, J lost 2 bases, and 1 base stayed unmatched. For the CDR3, the DNA is TGTGCCAGCAGCTTGGTACAGGGGGGCAATCAGCCCCAGCATTTT. This codes for CASSLVQGGNQPQHF.